This T cell receptor (beta chain) was recovered during a study of CD8 T cells in Susac syndrome. The CDR3 is 13 amino acids. V was cut by 1 base and J by 2 bases, with 6 bases left in between. CDR1 and CDR2 (germline): SEHNR, FQNEAQ (reference sequence). An input of 0.5 to 1 ug of RNA was subjected to reverse transcription using random hexamers. TCRdb fed the immunoSEQ multiplex PCR reads into MiXCR, producing one record per CDR3 protein. The profile shows about 210,000 distinct CDR3 sequences, roughly 94% of them singletons. This receptor was taken from a human donor with multiple sclerosis. The chain employs TRBV7-9 and TRBJ2-7; D remains unclear. The sample was CD4+ T cells from PBMCs. For the CDR3, the DNA is TGTGCCAGCAGCTTAGGCCATCCCTACGAGCAGTACGTC. This translates into CASSLGHPYEQYV.